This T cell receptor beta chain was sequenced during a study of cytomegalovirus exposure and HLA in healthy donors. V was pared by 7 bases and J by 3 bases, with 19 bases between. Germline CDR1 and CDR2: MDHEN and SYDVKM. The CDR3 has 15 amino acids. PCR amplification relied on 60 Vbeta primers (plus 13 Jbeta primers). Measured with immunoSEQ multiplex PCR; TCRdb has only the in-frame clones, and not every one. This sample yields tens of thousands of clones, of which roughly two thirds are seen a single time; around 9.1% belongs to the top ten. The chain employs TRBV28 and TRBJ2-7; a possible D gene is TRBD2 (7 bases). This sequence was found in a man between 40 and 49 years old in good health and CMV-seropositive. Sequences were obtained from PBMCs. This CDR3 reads CASIKRGGRDYEQYF. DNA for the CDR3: TGTGCCAGCATCAAAAGGGGGGGCCGGGACTACGAGCAGTACTTC. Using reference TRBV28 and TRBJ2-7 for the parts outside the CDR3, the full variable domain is DVKVTQSSRYLVKRTGEKVFLECVQDMDHENMFWYRQDPGLGLRLIYFSYDVKMKEKGDIPEGYSVSREKKERFSLILESASTNQTSMYLCASIKRGGRDYEQYFGPGTRLTVT.